Reported below is one T cell receptor (beta chain). This specimen comes from a study of blood T cell repertoires in COVID-19. The CDR3 is made up of 14 amino acids. Germline V CDR1 and CDR2: SGHRS, YFSETQ. V was trimmed by 2 bases and J by 6 bases, leaving 11 bases between them. The table came from immunoSEQ multiplex PCR; TCRdb's copy has only in-frame clones and leaves some out. The data contain 30,000 to 40,000 clones, about 76% of them singletons. Sequenced input: peripheral blood. The chain recombines TRBV5-1 with TRBJ2-2; maybe TRBD2 (6 bases). The TCR sequence derives from an older man with COVID-19, enrolled during active disease. This CDR3 is CASSLGGNSGELFF. The CDR3 coding sequence is TGCGCCAGCAGCTTAGGAGGGAATTCCGGGGAGCTGTTTTTT.